This T cell receptor (beta chain) was identified in a study of metastatic and nonmetastatic thyroid tumors. Background on the study: Malignant and benign thyroid patients had repertoires compared in peripheral blood and tumor or nodule tissue.

Findings and limits, study-wide: Within blood and tumor, benign nodules reportedly had significantly lower TCR beta diversity than malignant thyroid tumors did.

About this clone: Its antigen is unidentified.

The germline V gene encodes CDR1 LGHNA and CDR2 YSLEER. Trimming cost V 1 base and J 0 bases; bases outside gene matches: 4. This CDR3 is built from 17 residues. Before thyroid surgery, none of the patients had received any treatment. TCRdb reprocessed the PCR reads via MiXCR. The sample consists of 14,000 or so clones, 20% to 30% of them appearing once. The sample comprised tumor tissue. This chain joins TRBV4-3 and TRBJ2-2; TRBD2 matches at 8 bases. The receptor comes from a female donor with papillary thyroid cancer or a benign thyroid nodule (not recorded which). Some clones in this sample may be carry-over from other donors' samples. The CDR3 DNA is TGCGCCAGCAGCCAAGGTTCGGGACTAGCGAACACCGGGGAGCTGTTTTTT. This encodes CASSQGSGLANTGELFF.